The present T cell receptor beta chain was sequenced within a study of neoadjuvant anti-PD-1 for oral cavity cancer. Study information: Around day 43, patients without progression received a fourth nivolumab dose before surgery. Study observations and caveats: Post-nivolumab, blood T cell clonality was significantly elevated in non-responders.

Most PBMC samples had 480 ng input DNA in six replicates. Measured with immunoSEQ multiplex PCR; TCRdb has only the in-frame clones, and not every one. The sample yields about 15,000 clones, 66% seen once. This CDR3 contains 15 residues. Germline assignment: CDR1 MNHEY and CDR2 SMNVEV (reference sequence). Trimming cost V 7 bases and J 3 bases; bases outside gene matches: 5. On this clone itself: Its antigen is not known.

Patients had HPV-negative, locally advanced oral cavity squamous cell carcinoma. The V and J genes are TRBV27 and TRBJ2-2; 10 positions match TRBD1. The sequences come from PBMCs, collected before nivolumab (anti-PD-1) treatment. The receptor comes from a person aged 35-79 years with oral cavity squamous cell carcinoma. CDR3 sequence: CASTGQGDYTGELFF. CDR3 nucleotides: TGTGCCAGCACTGGACAGGGGGATTACACCGGGGAGCTGTTTTTT.